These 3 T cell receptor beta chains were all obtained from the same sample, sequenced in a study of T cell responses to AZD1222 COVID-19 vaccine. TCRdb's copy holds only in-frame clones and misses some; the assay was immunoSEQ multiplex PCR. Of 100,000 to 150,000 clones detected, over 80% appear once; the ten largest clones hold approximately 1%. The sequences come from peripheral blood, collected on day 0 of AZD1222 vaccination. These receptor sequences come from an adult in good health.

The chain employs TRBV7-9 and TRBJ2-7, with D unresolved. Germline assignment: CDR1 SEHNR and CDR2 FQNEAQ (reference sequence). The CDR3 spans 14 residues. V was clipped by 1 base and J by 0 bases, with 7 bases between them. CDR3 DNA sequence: TGTGCCAGCAGCTTAGGTCAGAGCTCCTACGAGCAGTACTTC. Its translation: CASSLGQSSYEQYF. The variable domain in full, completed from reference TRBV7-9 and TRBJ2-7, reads DTGVSQNPRHKITKRGQNVTFRCDPISEHNRLYWYRQTLGQGPEFLTYFQNEAQLEKSRLLSDRFSAERPKGSFSTLEIQRTEQGDSAMYLCASSLGQSSYEQYFGPGTRLTVT.

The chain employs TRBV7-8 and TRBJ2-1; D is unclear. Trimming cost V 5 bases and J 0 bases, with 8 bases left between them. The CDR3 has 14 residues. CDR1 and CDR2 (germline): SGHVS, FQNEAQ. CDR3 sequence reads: CASSPPYSYNEQFF. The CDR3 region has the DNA TGTGCCAGCAGCCCACCTTACTCCTACAATGAGCAGTTCTTC.

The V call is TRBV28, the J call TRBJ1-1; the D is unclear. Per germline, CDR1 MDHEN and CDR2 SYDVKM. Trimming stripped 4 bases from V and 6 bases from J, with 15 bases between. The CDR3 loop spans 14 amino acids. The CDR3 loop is CASSSPSLIAEAFF. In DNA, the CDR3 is TGTGCCAGCAGTTCGCCTTCCCTTATAGCTGAAGCTTTCTTT.